This passage covers 8 T cell receptor beta chains from one sample sequenced in a study of blood T cell repertoires in COVID-19. Measured with immunoSEQ multiplex PCR; TCRdb has only the in-frame clones, and not every one. The repertoire includes about 250,000 clones, approximately 85% of them detected once, and 5.1% sits in the top ten. The sequenced material came from peripheral blood. These TCRs come from a man aged 50-60 years with active or convalescent COVID-19.

The CDR3 here is CASSPIAGPYEQYF. Here the CDR3 DNA reads TGTGCCAGCAGCCCAATAGCGGGACCCTACGAGCAGTACTTC. V is TRBV7-9 and J is TRBJ2-7; 8 positions match TRBD2. The V gene's germline CDR1 is SEHNR and CDR2 FQNEAQ (reference sequence). Germline trimming cut 5 bases from V and 2 bases from J; bases unmatched to any gene: 5. There are 14 residues in the CDR3.

V usage is TRBV11-2 and J usage is TRBJ2-2; TRBD1 matches at 9 bases. Germline-derived CDR1 and CDR2 are SGHAT and FQNNGV. The CDR3 is made up of 16 amino acids. J lost 14 bases, V lost 1 base, and 14 bases had no gene match. The CDR3 DNA is TGTGCCAGCAGCTTAGGAACAGGGGGCTTTCTGTCCGGACTGTTTTTT. This encodes CASSLGTGGFLSGLFF.

The chain has TRBV9 and TRBJ2-1; 7 nucleotides align to TRBD2. Trimming at V came to 0 bases and at J to 5 bases, leaving 8 bases not matched to a gene. Germline assignment: CDR1 SGDLS and CDR2 YYNGEE. This CDR3 is 16 amino acids long. The CDR3 region has the DNA TGTGCCAGCAGCGTAGTTCCTAGCGGTACCCACAATGAGCAGTTCTTC. Translated: CASSVVPSGTHNEQFF.

The chain has TRBV12-5 and TRBJ1-2, with a tentative D call TRBD1 (5 bases). The germline V gene has CDR1 LGHNT and CDR2 FRNRAP. Deletions cut 5 bases from V and 5 bases from J, with 18 bases between. The CDR3 runs 15 residues. The CDR3: CASGTWTPEGYGYTF. Written as DNA, the CDR3 is TGTGCTAGTGGTACCTGGACCCCGGAGGGGTATGGCTACACCTTC.

V usage is TRBV9 and J usage is TRBJ1-3; D possibly corresponds to TRBD1 (5 bases). V was pared by 0 bases and J by 8 bases, with 15 bases between. CDR3 length: 15 amino acids. Germline lookup yields CDR1 SGDLS and CDR2 YYNGEE. The CDR3 region is CASSVGDSSGDTIYF. In nucleotides, the CDR3 is TGTGCCAGCAGCGTAGGGGACTCCTCGGGAGACACCATATATTTT.

This chain uses TRBV7-9 with TRBJ2-7; no clear D. Germline assignment: CDR1 SEHNR and CDR2 FQNEAQ (reference sequence). CDR3 length equals 12 residues. V lost 3 bases and J 3 bases, leaving 6 bases between the germline ends. CDR3 sequence reads: CASSFNLYEQYF. The CDR3 region has the DNA TGTGCCAGCAGCTTTAATCTCTACGAGCAGTACTTC.

The chain has TRBV30 and TRBJ2-1; D ambiguous. V was trimmed by 0 bases and J by 9 bases, leaving 12 bases between them. The CDR3 is 13 residues long. The germline V gene encodes CDR1 GTSNPN and CDR2 SVGIG (reference sequence). The CDR3 is CAWSVRLDGEQFF. CDR3 DNA: TGTGCCTGGAGTGTGCGGCTAGATGGTGAGCAGTTCTTC.

The rearrangement links TRBV2 to TRBJ1-6, with TRBD1 matching 9 bases. The CDR3 is made up of 16 amino acids. The trim removed 6 bases at V and 6 bases at J, leaving 9 bases unmatched. CDR1 SNHLY and CDR2 FYNNEI come from the germline V gene. CDR3 in amino acids: CASSEDRGGRNSPLHF. The CDR3 DNA follows: TGTGCCAGCAGCGAGGACAGGGGCGGACGTAATTCACCCCTCCACTTT.